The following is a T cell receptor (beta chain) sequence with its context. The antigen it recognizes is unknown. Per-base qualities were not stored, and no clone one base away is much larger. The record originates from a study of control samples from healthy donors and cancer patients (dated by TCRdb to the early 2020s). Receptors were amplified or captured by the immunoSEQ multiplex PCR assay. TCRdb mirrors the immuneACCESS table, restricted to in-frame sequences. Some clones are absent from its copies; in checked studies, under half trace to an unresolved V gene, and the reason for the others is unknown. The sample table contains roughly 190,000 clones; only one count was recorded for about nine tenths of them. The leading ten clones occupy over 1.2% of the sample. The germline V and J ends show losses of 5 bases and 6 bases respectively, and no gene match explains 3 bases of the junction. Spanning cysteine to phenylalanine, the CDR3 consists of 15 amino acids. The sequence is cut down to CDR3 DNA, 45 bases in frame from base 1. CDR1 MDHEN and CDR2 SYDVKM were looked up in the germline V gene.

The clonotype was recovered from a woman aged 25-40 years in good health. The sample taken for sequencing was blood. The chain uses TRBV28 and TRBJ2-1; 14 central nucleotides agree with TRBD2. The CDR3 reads CASSPGLAGVNEQFF. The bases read TGTGCCAGCAGTCCGGGACTAGCGGGAGTCAATGAGCAGTTCTTC.